These 18 T cell receptor beta chains share one sample of origin, sequenced in a study of shared clonotypes between healthy human individuals. The assay was immunoSEQ multiplex PCR, and TCRdb's table has in-frame clones only and misses some. The sample lists about 690,000 clones; 90% were seen once. The sequencing input was memory CD8+ T cells from PBMCs. Subset given: CD45RO+ cells pooled with CCR7-negative TemRA cells. These receptors all come from a man aged 18 to 35 in good health. Some clones in this sample may be carry-over from other donors' samples.

The V call is TRBV28, the J call TRBJ2-7; 7 nucleotides match TRBD1. V lost 6 bases and J lost 4; bases outside the gene matches: 6. Germline lookup yields CDR1 MDHEN and CDR2 SYDVKM. This CDR3 has 13 amino acids. The CDR3 here is CASSPDREYEQYF. In DNA, the CDR3 is TGTGCCAGCAGCCCCGACAGGGAATACGAGCAGTACTTC.

This clone appeared a single time. V gene TRBV6-1 combines with J gene TRBJ2-1, with 10 bases matching TRBD2. Trimming removed 10 bases from V and 5 bases from J; junction bases left unmatched: 5. Germline CDR1 and CDR2: MNHNS and SASEGT. The CDR3 loop spans 13 amino acids. The CDR3 loop reads CAMGLAGDNEQFF. CDR3 DNA sequence: TGTGCCATGGGGCTAGCGGGGGACAATGAGCAGTTCTTC.

V and J are TRBV28 and TRBJ1-4; tentative D call: TRBD1 (5 bases). The germline gives CDR1 MDHEN, CDR2 SYDVKM. The CDR3 runs to 15 residues. The V end was cut by 2 bases, the J end by 0 bases, with 7 bases between. The CDR3 loop reads CASSLDSSTNEKLFF. As DNA, the CDR3 is TGTGCCAGCAGTTTAGACAGCTCAACTAATGAAAAACTGTTTTTT.

Remarks on this clone: Other DNA sequences of this sample code for an identical CDR3. The chain uses TRBV6-5 and TRBJ2-1; 13 bases fit TRBD2. CDR3 size: 16 residues. After removal of 2 bases from V and 3 bases from J, the junction contained 1 base not matched to a gene. Germline V lookup: CDR1 MNHEY, CDR2 SVGAGI. The CDR3 DNA is TGTGCCAGCAGTTACAGGACTAGCGGGAGCTACAATGAGCAGTTCTTC. Residues: CASSYRTSGSYNEQFF.

The V and J genes are TRBV7-8 and TRBJ2-3; tentative D call: TRBD2 (5 bases). This CDR3 is 17 amino acids long. Germline V gene sequence: CDR1 SGHVS, CDR2 FQNEAQ. Trimming took off 1 base at V and 1 base at J, with 15 bases between the two ends. CDR3 sequence reads: CASSLVVSSRGTDTQYF. The CDR3, as DNA: TGTGCCAGCAGCTTAGTCGTATCTTCGCGGGGCACAGATACGCAGTATTTT.

The chain carries TRBV6-5 and TRBJ2-7; 8 bases match TRBD2. Germline CDR1 is MNHEY and CDR2 is SVGAGI. The CDR3 runs to 15 residues. V shed 2 bases and J 4 bases; nucleotides not matched to a gene: 7. The CDR3 here is CASSYGPSGLYEQYF. Here the CDR3 DNA reads TGTGCCAGCAGTTACGGCCCTAGCGGGCTATACGAGCAGTACTTC.

This clone was seen more than once but under ten times. The chain couples TRBV11-2 to TRBJ1-1; possibly TRBD1 for D (6 bases). Germline values: CDR1 SGHAT, CDR2 FQNNGV. The V end was cut by 1 base, the J end by 3 bases, with 9 bases between. This CDR3 comprises 14 residues. The CDR3 DNA reads as TGTGCCAGCAGCTTAGGGACAGCGGACACTGAAGCTTTCTTT. It translates to CASSLGTADTEAFF. The variable domain in full, completed from reference TRBV11-2 and TRBJ1-1, reads EAGVAQSPRYKIIEKRQSVAFWCNPISGHATLYWYQQILGQGPKLLIQFQNNGVVDDSQLPKDRFSAERLKGVDSTLKIQPAKLEDSAVYLCASSLGTADTEAFFGQGTRLTVV.

The V call is TRBV7-9, the J call TRBJ1-5; no clear D gene. V gave up 0 bases and J gave up 6 bases, with 12 bases separating them. Germline loops: CDR1 SEHNR, CDR2 FQNEAQ (reference sequence). The CDR3 runs to 15 residues. The CDR3 protein is CASSLAPDGGQPQHF. CDR3 sequence (DNA): TGTGCCAGCAGCTTAGCCCCCGATGGTGGTCAGCCCCAGCATTTT.

The CDR3 is CASSFLASGQVDEQYF. The CDR3 bases are TGTGCCAGCAGCTTCCTTGCCTCGGGACAGGTCGACGAGCAGTACTTC. V and J are TRBV9 and TRBJ2-7; 8 positions agree with TRBD1. With 4 bases clipped from V and 5 bases from J, the junction kept 14 bases outside the gene matches. CDR3 length: 16 amino acids. From germline, CDR1 is SGDLS and CDR2 YYNGEE.

V is TRBV28 and J is TRBJ2-3; the D is unclear. CDR1 MDHEN and CDR2 SYDVKM come from the germline V gene. CDR3 size: 13 residues. V lost 3 bases, J lost 6 bases, and 10 bases lay in between. CDR3 region: CASSLLVRDTQYF. The CDR3 nucleotides are TGTGCCAGCAGTTTGTTAGTGCGGGATACGCAGTATTTT. Using reference TRBV28 and TRBJ2-3 for the parts outside the CDR3, the full variable domain is DVKVTQSSRYLVKRTGEKVFLECVQDMDHENMFWYRQDPGLGLRLIYFSYDVKMKEKGDIPEGYSVSREKKERFSLILESASTNQTSMYLCASSLLVRDTQYFGPGTRLTVL.

The gene calls are TRBV27 and TRBJ2-7; D gene ambiguous. V was shortened by 8 bases and J by 3 bases, with 20 bases between the two germline ends. The CDR3 has 15 amino acids. Germline V CDR1 and CDR2: MNHEY, SMNVEV (reference sequence). CDR3 amino acids: CASGPIFPLVYEQYF. The CDR3 nucleotides are TGTGCCAGCGGTCCCATCTTCCCCCTCGTCTACGAGCAGTACTTC.

The chain carries TRBV9 and TRBJ1-4; tentatively, D is TRBD1 (6 bases). The CDR3 sequence is 14 residues long. Per germline, CDR1 SGDLS and CDR2 YYNGEE. V gave up 4 bases and J gave up 4 bases, with 11 bases separating them. The chain's CDR3 is CASSPGEDNEKLFF. CDR3 DNA: TGTGCCAGCAGCCCAGGGGAGGATAATGAAAAACTGTTTTTT.

The CDR3 loop reads CASSLGDTVQETQYF. The CDR3 nucleotides are TGCGCCAGCAGCTTGGGGGACACCGTACAAGAGACCCAGTACTTC. The chain uses TRBV5-1 and TRBJ2-5; tentative D call: TRBD1 (6 bases). The germline V gene has CDR1 SGHRS and CDR2 YFSETQ. The CDR3 sequence is 15 residues long. V dropped 0 bases and J dropped 2 bases, with 11 bases sitting between them.

This rearrangement joins TRBV4-1 to TRBJ2-7; 14 bases agree with TRBD2. The germline V gene has CDR1 MGHRA and CDR2 YSYEKL. The CDR3 sequence is 21 residues long. The J segment lost 7 bases and the V segment lost 3 bases, leaving 23 bases of the junction unmatched. Here the CDR3 reads CASSQFPNPGLAGALRREQYF. Here the CDR3 DNA reads TGCGCCAGCAGCCAGTTTCCCAATCCGGGACTAGCGGGGGCCCTCCGCCGGGAGCAGTACTTC.

This chain uses TRBV6-6 with TRBJ1-5, with D possibly TRBD1 on 5 matching bases. This CDR3 is built from 16 residues. The V end lost 0 bases, the J end lost 1 base, and 10 bases lay between the germline ends. Germline CDR1 reads MNHNY; CDR2 reads SVGAGI (reference sequence). CDR3 region: CASSYSTGVSNQPQHF. CDR3 DNA: TGTGCCAGCAGTTACTCGACGGGGGTCAGCAATCAGCCCCAGCATTTT.

The genes are TRBV27 and TRBJ1-5; D not certain. Looked up from germline, CDR1 is MNHEY and CDR2 is SMNVEV (reference sequence). This CDR3 comprises 16 residues. Trimming took 3 bases from V and 5 from J, leaving 17 bases between them. The CDR3 sequence: CASSFLSDGPDQPQHF. CDR3 in DNA: TGTGCCAGCAGTTTTCTCTCCGACGGACCCGATCAGCCCCAGCATTTT.

This clone was detected once. The CDR3 DNA reads as TGTGCCAGCAGGCTACAGAGGGTCGGCCAGCCTACCTTC. Its protein product is CASRLQRVGQPTF. The gene calls are TRBV2 and TRBJ1-2; D not resolved. Looked up from germline, CDR1 is SNHLY and CDR2 is FYNNEI. Between the trimmed V and J ends, which lost 6 bases and 14 bases, there was a span of 22 bases. CDR3 size: 13 residues.

This chain connects TRBV2 to TRBJ2-7; D call uncertain. Germline CDR1 is SNHLY and CDR2 is FYNNEI. Trimming shortened V by 7 bases and J by 3 bases, and 10 bases separated the two germline ends. The CDR3 is 12 residues long. The CDR3 reads CASNPGIYEQYF. CDR3 nucleotide sequence: TGTGCCAGCAACCCAGGTATCTACGAGCAGTACTTC.